The rows below give T cell receptor beta chains drawn from one sample of a study of CD8 T cells in Susac syndrome. One entry per CDR3 protein, called by TCRdb with MiXCR from the immunoSEQ multiplex PCR reads. In the table there are about 130,000 distinct CDR3 sequences, about 90% of which are singletons. The sequenced material came from CD8+ T cells from PBMCs. All receptors come from a human donor with multiple sclerosis. Each CDR3 is given without its conserved first and last residue.

j_call cdr3_length v_call cdr3_aa
TRBJ1-1 12 TRBV7-9 ASSRGGAYTEAF
TRBJ1-5 12 TRBV2 ASSEVAANQPRH
TRBJ2-1 16 TRBV12-3/TRBV12-4 ASSTPLGGQSSYNEQF
TRBJ2-7 12 TRBV12-3/TRBV12-4 ASSVRSGTYEQY
TRBJ1-2 11 TRBV30 AWSVVGGYGYT
TRBJ1-1 13 TRBV19 ASSSILGMNTEAF
TRBJ1-1 10 TRBV29-1 SVEFALGEAF
TRBJ2-1 14 TRBV6-4 ASSVEAGGPWNEQF
TRBJ1-4 14 TRBV12-5 ASGLGLVGTNEKLF
TRBJ2-1 15 TRBV12-3/TRBV12-4 ASSPGRTGYSYNEQF
TRBJ2-7 12 TRBV4-3 ASSQMGQAGEQY
TRBJ2-1 9 TRBV18 ASSPRSEQF
TRBJ1-5 11 TRBV19 ASSIGWNQPQH
TRBJ2-7 12 TRBV7-9 ASSFVTGSYEQY
TRBJ2-2 12 TRBV29-1 SVVRLAGTGELF
TRBJ1-2 13 TRBV12-3/TRBV12-4 ASSDQGALGRGYT
TRBJ2-1 13 TRBV5-6 ASSLARTGGDEQF
TRBJ1-3 14 TRBV30 ASYWGVGLGGNTIY
TRBJ1-1 11 TRBV5-6 ASSLARRTEAF
TRBJ2-6 11 TRBV19 ASSVSGANVLT
TRBJ2-2 10 TRBV30 AWSLGTGELF
TRBJ2-1 16 TRBV4-3 ASSQEARLAVYYNEQF
TRBJ1-1 14 TRBV4-3 ASSQGAGQMNTEAF
TRBJ1-2 10 TRBV6-5 ASTGINYGYT
TRBJ1-5 12 TRBV6-5 ASSPSGERQPQH
TRBJ2-6 17 TRBV12-3/TRBV12-4 ASSFFDSRTSGGANVLT
TRBJ2-7 14 TRBV30 AWSVPRWGGRYEQY